The T cell receptor (beta chain) described here comes from a study of blood T cell repertoires in COVID-19 (TCRdb year 2020). Broadly, across the study: The collaborator samples originated in the United States, Italy and Spain and spanned the acute and convalescent phases of COVID-19. The repertoires were released in a freely available public database intended as a resource for research on the immune response to SARS-CoV-2. The dataset comprised deeply sampled blood TCRbeta repertoires from subjects exposed to, actively infected with, or recovered from COVID-19. Where available, HLA class I and class II types were obtained from metadata supplied by the sample provider rather than from assay-based typing. The material from the prospective study consisted of cDNA or gDNA derived from T cells, B-cell-depleted T cells, or PBMCs. The samples were drawn from the first 160 participants of the ongoing ImmuneRACE study and from 1,200 or so subjects provided by 6 global collaborators. The sample metadata nearly always contained a de-identified subject ID, COVID-19 status, age in years and sex. The investigation overall reported the following: Clinical and demographic metadata were provided uncurated, with the amount varying by source and participant.

TCRbeta CDR3 regions were amplified from genomic DNA by means of the immunoSEQ Assay, a bias-controlled multiplex PCR. The paper's processing steps were these. The number of nucleated cells in each sample was estimated by amplification of reference gene primers within the assay. Sequence reads were collapsed and filtered to measure the absolute abundance of every unique TCRbeta CDR3 rearrangement. For each sample, productive Simpson clonality was calculated by taking the square root of Simpson's diversity index across productive rearrangements. TCRdb took over this immuneACCESS table, retaining in-frame rearrangements with V and J assigned. Such tables are incomplete; in checked studies, under half of the missing clones stem from an unresolved V gene, and the remainder is unexplained. That table furnishes V, J and clone size, whereas the DNA furnished D and trimming. The sample includes approximately 210,000 clones, with less than 90% observed a single time. The ten biggest clones cover roughly 1.7% of the sample.

Collaborating institutions collected whole blood in K2EDTA tubes following their own protocols. For TCRbeta analysis, collaborators shipped samples in one of three forms: frozen whole blood, isolated PBMCs, or DNA extracted from either of those sample types. Notes on this clone: This clone's antigen is unknown. No qualities accompany the bases; no much larger clone lies one base away.

Trimming removed 4 bases from V and 6 bases from J; the gene matches leave 10 bases unexplained. The CDR3 covers 15 residues, taking in both the cysteine and the phenylalanine. Only CDR3 DNA remains: 45 bases, in frame from the first base. Based on the germline V gene (reference sequence), the CDR1 and CDR2 sequences are LGHDT and YNNKEL. Sequenced sample: peripheral blood. The receptor's source is a man aged 70-80 years with acute or convalescent COVID-19. The chain couples TRBV3-1 (or the pseudogene TRBV3-2) to TRBJ1-1, and 8 bases in between align with TRBD1. The CDR3 in this case is CASSPGQGGFSEAFF. The DNA is TGTGCCAGCAGCCCCGGACAGGGAGGGTTCTCTGAAGCTTTCTTT.